This T cell receptor (beta chain) was retrieved from a study of blood T cell repertoires in COVID-19. Trimming pared 3 bases from V and 0 bases from J, leaving 9 bases between. The CDR3 spans 15 residues. CDR1 MDHEN and CDR2 SYDVKM come from the germline V gene. Generated by immunoSEQ multiplex PCR, the TCRdb table keeps only in-frame clones and is missing some. The sample lists about 400,000 clones, roughly 88% occurring once. Participants spanned ages roughly 18 to 95 years and resided in over 20 US areas. Participant reports of clinical history set cohort assignment. The J gene is TRBJ2-1, the V gene TRBV28, with D unclear. The sequencing input was PBMCs or T cells enriched from blood (not recorded which). This clonotype originated in a woman in her forties with acute COVID-19. In DNA form, the CDR3 reads TGTGCCAGCAGTTTTAGTGGTGGCTCCTACAATGAGCAGTTCTTC. It codes for CASSFSGGSYNEQFF.